The sequence of this T cell receptor beta chain was determined in a study of T cell responses to AZD1222 COVID-19 vaccine. Trimming took off 8 bases at V and 8 bases at J, with 13 bases between the two ends. The CDR3 is made up of 12 amino acids. The germline V gene encodes CDR1 MNHEY and CDR2 SMNVEV (reference sequence). Measured with immunoSEQ multiplex PCR; TCRdb has only the in-frame clones, and not every one. This repertoire shows roughly 140,000 clones, about nine tenths found once; its top ten account for approximately 1.5%. The chain recombines TRBV27 with TRBJ2-1; maybe TRBD2 (5 bases). This TCR was sampled from an adult in good health. The material sequenced was peripheral blood, taken on day 0 of AZD1222 vaccination. CDR3 nucleotides: TGTGCCAGCGCCGAGGGAGAGGATGAGCAGTTCTTC. It codes for CASAEGEDEQFF.